This T cell receptor beta chain was identified during a study of blood T cell repertoires in COVID-19. On the study more broadly: Both acute and convalescent COVID-19 samples were obtained from the United States, Italy and Spain. PBMCs, B-cell-depleted T cells, or T cells were the source of the cDNA or gDNA that made up the material.

Clones were read by immunoSEQ multiplex PCR, and TCRdb kept only the in-frame ones, dropping some. The sample contains about 480,000 clones, around 89% of which appear only once. What was sequenced was peripheral blood. The TCR originated in a woman aged 30 to 39 with acute or convalescent COVID-19.

The CDR3 spells CASSLTGGNEQFF. CDR3 DNA: TGTGCCAGCAGCCTTACAGGGGGCAATGAGCAGTTCTTC. The rearrangement joins TRBV14 to TRBJ2-1; TRBD1 agrees at 8 bases. The CDR3 has 13 residues. Per the germline V gene, CDR1 is SGHDN and CDR2 is FVKESK. V lost 4 bases, J lost 6 bases, and 2 bases stayed unmatched. Drawing the rest from reference TRBV14 and TRBJ2-1, the complete variable domain is EAGVTQFPSHSVIEKGQTVTLRCDPISGHDNLYWYRRVMGKEIKFLLHFVKESKQDESGMPNNRFLAERTGGTYSTLKVQPAELEDSGVYFCASSLTGGNEQFFGPGTRLTVL.